Listed below are T cell receptor beta chains from one sample, sequenced in a study of cytomegalovirus exposure and HLA in healthy donors. Profiled with immunoSEQ multiplex PCR; TCRdb holds only in-frame clones, not every one. The data show approximately 200,000 clones, with about 77% seen just once and roughly 6% held by the top ten. Material for sequencing was PBMCs. The receptor set was obtained from a woman aged 25 to 39 in good health and CMV-seropositive. The CDR3 runs from the conserved cysteine through the conserved F or W. Fields, in order: D gene, V gene, J gene, clone size, CDR3 DNA, CDR3 protein. A D gene is named only where the DNA matches it firmly. Clone size, where shown, is once, few, many, or a class for clones that have expanded.

>TRBD1|TRBV7-8|TRBJ1-2|.
TGTGCCAGCAGCCATCGGACAGGGGGCGATAATAGCTACACCTTC
CASSHRTGGDNSYTF
>TRBD1|TRBV5-6|TRBJ1-4|.
TGTGCCAGCAGCGGGACAGTAGACCTTGAAAAACTGTTTTTT
CASSGTVDLEKLFF
>TRBD1|TRBV28|TRBJ2-7|.
TGTGCCAGCAGTTTCGGGACAGGGTCATCAAGCGGCTACGAGCAGTACTTC
CASSFGTGSSSGYEQYF
>.|TRBV19|TRBJ1-5|.
TGTGCCAGTAGTATAGCCCTCAATCAGCCCCAGCATTTT
CASSIALNQPQHF
>.|TRBV2|TRBJ1-1|.
TGTGCCAGCGAGTCCACAGGCCTCAACGCTGAAGCTTTCTTT
CASESTGLNAEAFF
>.|TRBV6-5|TRBJ1-1|.
TGTGCCAGCAGTTTAATAATGAACACTGAAGCTTTCTTT
CASSLIMNTEAFF
>.|TRBV11-2|TRBJ2-3|.
TGTGCCAGCAGCCCATTCGGTTACACAGATACGCAGTATTTT
CASSPFGYTDTQYF
>.|TRBV19|TRBJ1-2|.
TGTGCCAGCCGTATCCCGAACTATGGCTACACCTTC
CASRIPNYGYTF
>.|TRBV6-1|TRBJ1-1|few
TGTGCCAGCAGTGAGTCACTGCTGGCTTTCTTT
CASSESLLAFF
>.|TRBV6-1|TRBJ1-1|.
TGTGCCAGCAGCCAGCAGGGCGGTCACACTGAAGCTTTCTTT
CASSQQGGHTEAFF
>TRBD1|TRBV6-6|TRBJ2-1|.
TGTGCCAGCAGTTTGGGACAGCCTGGGGTAAATGAGCAGTTCTTC
CASSLGQPGVNEQFF
>TRBD1|TRBV6-1|TRBJ1-5|few
TGTGCCAGCAGAAAGACAGGGGCGAGGAGTCAGCCCCAGCATTTT
CASRKTGARSQPQHF
>.|TRBV25-1|TRBJ2-2|few
TGTGCCAGCAGCGCTGGTTTGGGGGCTTCTGTCGGGGAGCTGTTTTTT
CASSAGLGASVGELFF
>.|TRBV5-6|TRBJ1-3|.
TGTGCCAGCAGCTTCCCGGGCGGGACTGGTGGAAACACCATATATTTT
CASSFPGGTGGNTIYF